The 19 T cell receptor beta chains listed next were all sequenced from one sample in a study of blood T cell repertoires in COVID-19. The repertoire was sequenced with immunoSEQ multiplex PCR; TCRdb's copy has only in-frame clones and lacks some. Among about 180,000 clones, roughly 86% were seen once, and the ten largest hold 5.5% to 7%. Sequencing was done on a sample of peripheral blood. Receptors originate from a man aged 50-59 years with active or convalescent COVID-19.

The V and J genes are TRBV7-3 and TRBJ2-2, with 10 bases fitting TRBD2. Germline V lookup: CDR1 SGHTA, CDR2 FQGTGA. Trimming took 0 bases from V and 6 from J; bases not matched to a gene: 1. The CDR3 consists of 15 residues. The CDR3 bases are TGTGCCAGCAGCTTAACTAGCGGGAGGTCCGGGGAGCTGTTTTTT. It codes for CASSLTSGRSGELFF. Using reference TRBV7-3 and TRBJ2-2 for the parts outside the CDR3, the full variable domain is GAGVSQTPSNKVTEKGKYVELRCDPISGHTALYWYRQSLGQGPEFLIYFQGTGAADDSGLPNDRFFAVRPEGSVSTLKIQRTERGDSAVYLCASSLTSGRSGELFFGEGSRLTVL.

V usage is TRBV24-1 and J usage is TRBJ1-4, with a possible D match to TRBD1 (6 bases). The ends were cut back, 8 bases at V and 4 bases at J, with 10 bases in the middle. CDR3 length: 13 residues. In germline, CDR1 is KGHDR, CDR2 SFDVKD. CDR3 residues: CATMDSNNEKLFF. CDR3 nucleotide sequence: TGTGCCACCATGGACAGTAATAATGAAAAACTGTTTTTT.

This clone has only one observation. The rearrangement uses TRBV7-9 and TRBJ2-7, with D possibly TRBD2 on 5 matching bases. The CDR3 extends over 13 amino acids. Per germline, CDR1 SEHNR and CDR2 FQNEAQ (reference sequence). The V end lost 8 bases, the J end lost 4 bases, and 15 bases lay between the germline ends. The CDR3 protein is CASGSGDIYEQYF. CDR3 nucleotide sequence: TGTGCCAGCGGGTCCGGGGATATTTACGAGCAGTACTTC.

The chain has TRBV19 and TRBJ1-2; 10 nucleotides agree with TRBD1. There are 15 residues in the CDR3. V shed 5 bases, J shed 3 bases, and the junction held 6 bases outside the gene matches. The germline V gene encodes CDR1 LNHDA and CDR2 SQIVND (reference sequence). The CDR3 is CASSRGTGVYYGYTF. CDR3 in DNA: TGTGCCAGTAGTCGAGGGACAGGGGTCTACTATGGCTACACCTTC.

V usage is TRBV29-1 and J usage is TRBJ1-1; D may be TRBD1 (6 bases). CDR3 length: 13 residues. Germline-derived CDR1 and CDR2 are SQVTM and ANQGSEA. V was pared by 3 bases and J by 3 bases, with 11 bases between. This CDR3 is CSVDRGGDTEAFF. DNA of the CDR3: TGCAGCGTTGACAGGGGTGGAGACACTGAAGCTTTCTTT.

The DNA of the CDR3 is TGCGCCAGCAGCATCGGGACAGGGACACCCCTCCACTTT. This gives the protein CASSIGTGTPLHF. The gene calls are TRBV5-1 and TRBJ1-6, with 9 bases lining up with TRBD1. Germline CDR1 reads SGHRS; CDR2 reads YFSETQ. The V and J ends lost 4 bases and 11 bases, in that order; junction bases with no gene match: 4. This CDR3 contains 13 residues.

This clone was recorded once. The rearrangement joins TRBV4-1 to TRBJ2-5; D perhaps matches TRBD1 (7 bases). Germline CDR1 reads MGHRA; CDR2 reads YSYEKL. There are 14 residues in the CDR3. Trimming stripped 4 bases from V and 5 bases from J, with 14 bases between. CDR3 nucleotides: TGCGCCAGCAGCCGACAGGGACTTACCGAGACCCAGTACTTC. This encodes CASSRQGLTETQYF.

The chain carries TRBV9 and TRBJ2-5, with D perhaps TRBD1 (5 bases). The CDR3 is 15 residues long. Germline-derived CDR1 and CDR2 are SGDLS and YYNGEE. V lost 0 bases and J 4 bases, leaving 13 bases between the germline ends. The CDR3 reads CASSVGRAPTETQYF. CDR3 in DNA: TGTGCCAGCAGCGTAGGCAGGGCGCCGACAGAGACCCAGTACTTC.

The V call is TRBV3-1 (or the pseudogene TRBV3-2), the J call TRBJ1-5; no reliable D call. Between the trimmed V and J ends, which lost 1 base and 1 base, there was a span of 5 bases. The germline gives CDR1 LGHDT, CDR2 YNNKEL (reference sequence). The CDR3 contains 14 residues. CDR3 loop: CASSQGASNQPQHF. DNA of the CDR3: TGTGCCAGCAGCCAAGGAGCGAGCAATCAGCCCCAGCATTTT.

Turning to this clone: This CDR3 is also generated by other DNA sequences in the sample. This rearrangement joins TRBV7-2 to TRBJ2-7; D unclear. This CDR3 is 12 amino acids long. Trimming took 5 bases from V and 0 from J, leaving 5 bases between them. CDR1 is SGHTA, CDR2 FQGNSA, per germline. The CDR3 region is CASSVSSYEQYF. The CDR3 DNA sequence: TGTGCCAGCAGCGTCTCCTCCTACGAGCAGTACTTC.

The chain couples TRBV27 to TRBJ1-4; weak D call: TRBD1 (5 bases). Trimming removed 8 bases from V and 7 bases from J, with 14 bases in between. This CDR3 region has 13 residues. Germline V gene sequence: CDR1 MNHEY, CDR2 SMNVEV (reference sequence). The CDR3 DNA reads as TGTGCCAGCCGCCGTTCGGGGGTTGAAAAACTGTTTTTT. Amino acids: CASRRSGVEKLFF.

This clone was found a few times. The V call is TRBV27, the J call TRBJ1-6, with D unresolved. The CDR3 extends over 15 amino acids. V was cut by 2 bases and J by 0 bases, with 5 bases left in between. CDR1 and CDR2 from the germline V gene are MNHEY and SMNVEV (reference sequence). The DNA of the CDR3 is TGTGCCAGCAGTTTAAGTAGCTCCTATAATTCACCCCTCCACTTT. It is translated as CASSLSSSYNSPLHF.

A single count supports this clone. The genes are TRBV27 and TRBJ2-7; 7 bases match TRBD1. The V segment lost 6 bases and the J segment 3 bases; nucleotides outside the gene matches: 8. Germline V gene sequence: CDR1 MNHEY, CDR2 SMNVEV (reference sequence). The length of the CDR3 is 14 residues. CDR3 sequence: CASSYRDRYYEQYF. In nucleotides, the CDR3 is TGTGCCAGCAGCTACCGGGACAGATACTACGAGCAGTACTTC.

The V call is TRBV7-9, the J call TRBJ1-2; the D gene is possibly TRBD1 (5 bases). The V end was cut by 6 bases, the J end by 1 base, with 6 bases between. CDR1 is SEHNR, CDR2 FQNEAQ, per germline (reference sequence). CDR3 length equals 12 residues. DNA of the CDR3: TGTGCCAGCAGTCAGGGTAACTATGGCTACACCTTC. Its translation is CASSQGNYGYTF.

The rearrangement links TRBV29-1 to TRBJ1-2, with a possible D match to TRBD1 (5 bases). The CDR3 extends over 11 amino acids. Germline lookup yields CDR1 SQVTM and CDR2 ANQGSEA. Trimming took off 6 bases at V and 8 bases at J, with 13 bases between the two ends. The CDR3 loop reads CSVREGQGYTF. CDR3 in DNA: TGCAGCGTGCGCGAAGGACAAGGCTACACCTTC.

The chain couples TRBV18 to TRBJ2-7; 7 nucleotides agree with TRBD1. The trim removed 2 bases at V and 1 base at J, leaving 8 bases unmatched. Germline assignment: CDR1 KGHSH and CDR2 LQKENI. The CDR3 length is 16 residues. The CDR3 sequence: CASSPNGAGGSYEQYF. CDR3 nucleotide sequence: TGTGCCAGCTCACCAAATGGGGCAGGGGGATCCTACGAGCAGTACTTC.

This clone has at least ten counts. The chain carries TRBV12-3 or TRBV12-4 and TRBJ2-2; D ambiguous. V was cut by 6 bases and J by 8 bases, with 10 bases left in between. The CDR3 is made up of 12 amino acids. The chain's CDR3 is CASSRREGELFF. The CDR3 bases are TGTGCCAGCAGCCGAAGAGAGGGGGAGCTGTTTTTT.

The V gene is TRBV24-1, the J gene TRBJ2-3, with 13 bases identical to TRBD2. Germline assignment: CDR1 KGHDR and CDR2 SFDVKD. V lost 4 bases and J lost 0; bases outside the gene matches: 3. This CDR3 region has 17 residues. The CDR3, as DNA: TGTGCCACCAGTGAGTCGGGACTAGCGGGGAGCACAGATACGCAGTATTTT. Translating it yields CATSESGLAGSTDTQYF.

V and J are TRBV3-1 (or the pseudogene TRBV3-2) and TRBJ2-1, with D perhaps TRBD1 (6 bases). This CDR3 spans 14 amino acids. CDR1 and CDR2 (germline): LGHDT, YNNKEL (reference sequence). V was shortened by 0 bases and J by 10 bases, with 13 bases between the two germline ends. The CDR3 spells CASSQDVERGEQFF. The CDR3 nucleotides read TGTGCCAGCAGCCAAGATGTAGAAAGGGGGGAGCAGTTCTTC.